These 23 T cell receptor beta chains were all obtained from the same sample, sequenced in a study of T cell changes during pregnancy in multiple sclerosis. Profiling relied on immunoSEQ multiplex PCR, and the TCRdb table lists in-frame clones only, not all of them. The data hold about 43,000 clones, with approximately 91% observed a single time. Sequencing was done on a sample of PBMCs (not recorded whether the cells were cultured). The receptors stem from a female donor with multiple sclerosis, enrolled in a pregnancy study.

The chain is built from TRBV30 and TRBJ2-2; D not certain. Germline V gene lookup returns CDR1 GTSNPN and CDR2 SVGIG (reference sequence). The CDR3 spans 15 residues. Trimming took off 0 bases at V and 4 bases at J, with 12 bases between the two ends. The CDR3 is CAWSVGLIITGELFF. CDR3 DNA sequence: TGTGCCTGGAGTGTAGGGCTTATCATCACCGGGGAGCTGTTTTTT. The entire variable domain, with the rest obtained from reference TRBV30 and TRBJ2-2, is as follows: SQTIHQWPATLVQPVGSPLSLECTVEGTSNPNLYWYRQAAGRGLQLLFYSVGIGQISSEVPQNLSASRPQDRQFILSSKKLLLSDSGFYLCAWSVGLIITGELFFGEGSRLTVL.

This chain joins TRBV5-1 and TRBJ1-2, with D tentatively TRBD1 (6 bases). V was trimmed by 3 bases and J by 10 bases, leaving 10 bases between them. The V gene's germline CDR1 is SGHRS and CDR2 YFSETQ. The CDR3 spans 11 residues. CDR3 region: CASSSDRFYTF. CDR3 DNA: TGCGCCAGCAGCTCTGACAGGTTCTACACCTTC.

This clone was detected once. J is TRBJ2-1 and V is TRBV29-1, with a possible D match to TRBD2 (5 bases). Between the trimmed V and J ends, which lost 3 bases and 10 bases, there was a span of 25 bases. The CDR3 runs to 16 residues. From germline, CDR1 is SQVTM and CDR2 ANQGSEA. The CDR3 DNA is TGCAGCGTTGAGCCCCTCATAGGACTCCAGTCATCCGAGCAGTTCTTC. It codes for CSVEPLIGLQSSEQFF.

The chain couples TRBV7-2 to TRBJ1-6; D gene unclear. The CDR3 extends over 12 amino acids. Germline V gene sequence: CDR1 SGHTA, CDR2 FQGNSA. V was pared by 4 bases and J by 5 bases, with 3 bases between. In DNA form, the CDR3 reads TGTGCCAGCAGCTCGAATAATTCACCCCTCCACTTT. Its translation: CASSSNNSPLHF.

The CDR3 DNA follows: TGTGCCAGTAGGTCGGGACAGCTCTATGGCTACACCTTC. Its translation: CASRSGQLYGYTF. This chain connects TRBV19 to TRBJ1-2; 7 nucleotides agree with TRBD1. Trimming took 6 bases from V and 4 from J; bases not matched to a gene: 5. The CDR3 is 13 amino acids. CDR1 is LNHDA, CDR2 SQIVND, per germline (reference sequence).

This clone was seen once. This chain links TRBV6-1 with TRBJ2-1; D may be TRBD2 (6 bases). Trimming shortened V by 8 bases and J by 8 bases, and 16 bases separated the two germline ends. The CDR3 is made up of 13 amino acids. Per the germline V gene, CDR1 is MNHNS and CDR2 is SASEGT. The CDR3 protein is CASHAGWSDEQFF. CDR3 DNA: TGTGCCAGCCACGCGGGGTGGTCGGATGAGCAGTTCTTC.

This sequence joins TRBV6-5 and TRBJ2-2; 10 bases fit TRBD2. The CDR3 loop spans 14 amino acids. CDR1 MNHEY and CDR2 SVGAGI come from the germline V gene. V was clipped by 6 bases and J by 7 bases; unmatched bases: 5. The CDR3 loop reads CASSLAGEGGELFF. The CDR3 coding sequence is TGTGCCAGCAGCCTAGCGGGAGAGGGCGGGGAGCTGTTTTTT.

This chain joins TRBV6-1 and TRBJ2-1; unclear D gene. CDR1 and CDR2 from the germline V gene are MNHNS and SASEGT. The CDR3 contains 14 residues. V lost 1 base and J 4 bases, leaving 8 bases between the germline ends. Here the CDR3 DNA reads TGTGCCAGCAGTGAAGGTTCTAATTACAATGAGCAGTTCTTC. It specifies CASSEGSNYNEQFF.

The chain employs TRBV4-3 and TRBJ2-1; 10 nucleotides align to TRBD1. Germline CDR1 reads LGHNA; CDR2 reads YSLEER. The CDR3 spans 16 residues. Trimming at V came to 4 bases and at J to 8 bases, leaving 11 bases not matched to a gene. The CDR3 DNA reads TGCGCCAGCAGCCCTCTCGACAGGGGGCGCGAGGATGAGCAGTTCTTC. Translating gives CASSPLDRGREDEQFF.

The chain employs TRBV5-6 and TRBJ1-5; the D gene is possibly TRBD1 (5 bases). Germline V gene data show CDR1 as SGHDT and CDR2 as YYEEEE. The CDR3 spans 14 residues. V shed 0 bases and J shed 4 bases, with 8 bases lying between them. CDR3 region: CASSLGGKNQPQHF. Written as DNA, the CDR3 is TGTGCCAGCAGCTTGGGGGGGAAGAATCAGCCCCAGCATTTT.

The gene calls are TRBV5-1 and TRBJ2-2; D remains unclear. The CDR3 covers 13 residues. The germline gives CDR1 SGHRS, CDR2 YFSETQ. The germline V and J ends were trimmed by 0 bases and 4 bases, with 4 bases remaining between them. The CDR3 DNA reads as TGCGCCAGCAGCTTGGGTCCCACCGGGGAGCTGTTTTTT. Translating gives CASSLGPTGELFF.

The V gene is TRBV5-6, the J gene TRBJ1-5; D unclear. The CDR3 has 13 amino acids. V lost 1 base and J 4 bases, leaving 6 bases between the germline ends. Germline loops: CDR1 SGHDT, CDR2 YYEEEE. In nucleotides, the CDR3 is TGTGCCAGCAGCTTGACGGGGAATCAGCCCCAGCATTTT. It yields the protein CASSLTGNQPQHF.

The chain uses TRBV19 and TRBJ2-5; 9 bases fit TRBD2. The CDR3 has 16 amino acids. With 10 bases clipped from V and 0 bases from J, the junction kept 12 bases outside the gene matches. From germline, CDR1 is LNHDA and CDR2 SQIVND (reference sequence). The CDR3 coding sequence is TGTGCCACTGGTAGCGGGGGACCCTCTTACCAAGAGACCCAGTACTTC. Protein product: CATGSGGPSYQETQYF.

J is TRBJ1-1 and V is TRBV7-9; TRBD1 might be the D (5 bases). The V end lost 5 bases, the J end lost 4 bases, and 14 bases lay between the germline ends. This CDR3 has 14 amino acids. Germline V gene data show CDR1 as SEHNR and CDR2 as FQNEAQ (reference sequence). For the CDR3, the DNA is TGTGCCAGCAGCCCATACGGGGCGAGCACTGAAGCTTTCTTT. Protein: CASSPYGASTEAFF.

This clone was found once. The gene calls are TRBV21-1 and TRBJ2-3; whether TRBD2, the table's D call, matches the DNA was not checked. TRBV21-1 is described as a pseudogene. This CDR3 comprises 16 residues. The CDR3 DNA reads as TGTGCCAGCAGCAAAGTACACGGGAGCCGGACAGATACGCAGTATTTT. Translating gives CASSKVHGSRTDTQYF.

The CDR3 DNA sequence: TGTGCCAGCAGTTTCCGGGGAGACTATGGCTACACCTTC. This gives the protein CASSFRGDYGYTF. The chain employs TRBV28 and TRBJ1-2, with no clear D. The V gene lost 3 bases and the J gene lost 3 bases, with 8 bases spanning the gap. The germline V gene has CDR1 MDHEN and CDR2 SYDVKM. The CDR3 loop spans 13 amino acids.

This clone has only one observation. The chain is built from TRBV9 and TRBJ2-7; D is possibly TRBD2 (7 bases). Germline V CDR1 and CDR2: SGDLS, YYNGEE. This CDR3 contains 15 residues. V gave up 2 bases and J gave up 5 bases, with 17 bases separating them. The CDR3 DNA follows: TGTGCCAGCAGCGTTCAGGGGAGGGGAGGTGACGAGCAGTACTTC. Amino acids: CASSVQGRGGDEQYF.

The CDR3 DNA reads TGTGCCAGCAGCTTAGGGACAGGGCTCGGTGAGCAGTTCTTC. Protein: CASSLGTGLGEQFF. The rearrangement uses TRBV7-2 and TRBJ2-1, with 8 bases matching TRBD1. CDR3 size: 14 residues. The germline V gene has CDR1 SGHTA and CDR2 FQGNSA. Trimming took 1 base from V and 9 from J; bases not matched to a gene: 5.

V and J are TRBV14 and TRBJ2-1, with D unclear. The CDR3 has 14 amino acids. CDR1 and CDR2 (germline): SGHDN, FVKESK. V was shortened by 1 base and J by 6 bases, with 10 bases between the two germline ends. In DNA, the CDR3 is TGTGCCAGCAGCCAAGGATCGGCGAGCAATGAGCAGTTCTTC. Its translation: CASSQGSASNEQFF.

V gene TRBV7-2 combines with J gene TRBJ2-7; 7 nucleotides align to TRBD1. V lost 3 bases to trimming and J lost 2 bases; unmatched junction nucleotides: 4. Germline lookup yields CDR1 SGHTA and CDR2 FQGNSA. This CDR3 contains 14 residues. The CDR3 region is CASSFLDRPYEQYF. CDR3 sequence (DNA): TGTGCCAGCAGCTTTTTGGACAGGCCCTACGAGCAGTACTTC. Filled out from reference TRBV7-2 and TRBJ2-7, the complete variable domain reads GAGVSQSPSNKVTEKGKDVELRCDPISGHTALYWYRQSLGQGLEFLIYFQGNSAPDKSGLPSDRFSAERTGGSVSTLTIQRTQQEDSAVYLCASSFLDRPYEQYFGPGTRLTVT.

The DNA of the CDR3 is TGTGCCAGCAGCTTGGGAGAGAGTCCTAATGAAAAACTGTTTTTT. Its translation: CASSLGESPNEKLFF. This chain uses TRBV5-5 with TRBJ1-4; D uncertain. CDR3 length equals 15 residues. Germline-derived CDR1 and CDR2 are SGHKS and YYEKEE (reference sequence). V lost 0 bases to trimming and J lost 3 bases, with 9 bases between them.

This chain joins TRBV10-3 and TRBJ2-3, with D perhaps matching TRBD1 or TRBD2 (5 bases each). Trimming cost V 2 bases and J 7 bases, with 10 bases left between them. The CDR3 contains 13 residues. Per the germline V gene, CDR1 is ENHRY and CDR2 is SYGVKD. CDR3 bases: TGTGCCATCAGTGAGCCGGGACCGTATACGCAGTATTTT. Its translation is CAISEPGPYTQYF.

The chain couples TRBV7-2 to TRBJ1-1; D is possibly TRBD1 (6 bases). Germline loops: CDR1 SGHTA, CDR2 FQGNSA. Trimming left V 3 bases short and J 7 bases short, with 9 bases between. The CDR3 sequence is 12 residues long. The CDR3: CASSFPDSEAFF. In nucleotides, the CDR3 is TGTGCCAGCAGCTTTCCGGACAGTGAAGCTTTCTTT.